This TCR beta chain was sequenced for a study of OX40 agonist ivuxolimab in advanced cancers. Study context: Each dose-escalation patient presented with hepatocellular carcinoma, melanoma, renal cell or head and neck cancer.

Clones were read by immunoSEQ multiplex PCR, and TCRdb kept only the in-frame ones, dropping some. The table records more than 50,000 clones, 70% to 85% of them present only once. Germline values: CDR1 SGHRS, CDR2 YFSETQ. The CDR3 runs 15 residues. V was clipped by 0 bases and J by 5 bases; unmatched bases: 0. Study-level findings and limits: CD4+ and CD8+ blood T cells expanded clonally by week 6 at 0.1 to 3.0 mg/kg.

Samples were taken at baseline and on day 1 of cycles 4 and 7. As regards this clone: Its matching antigen is unknown.

The sequence was obtained from an adult with an advanced solid tumor such as melanoma, head and neck, liver or kidney cancer. This sequence joins TRBV5-1 and TRBJ1-4; 11 nucleotides agree with TRBD1. Sequenced material: CD4+ or CD8+ T cells sorted from blood, taken in a trial of the OX40 agonist ivuxolimab. CDR3: CASSLGTGGNEKLFF. CDR3 bases: TGCGCCAGCAGCTTGGGGACAGGGGGCAATGAAAAACTGTTTTTT. Looking up the rest from reference TRBV5-1 and TRBJ1-4 gives the full variable domain: KAGVTQTPRYLIKTRGQQVTLSCSPISGHRSVSWYQQTPGQGLQFLFEYFSETQRNKGNFPGRFSGRQFSNSRSEMNVSTLELGDSALYLCASSLGTGGNEKLFFGSGTQLSVL.